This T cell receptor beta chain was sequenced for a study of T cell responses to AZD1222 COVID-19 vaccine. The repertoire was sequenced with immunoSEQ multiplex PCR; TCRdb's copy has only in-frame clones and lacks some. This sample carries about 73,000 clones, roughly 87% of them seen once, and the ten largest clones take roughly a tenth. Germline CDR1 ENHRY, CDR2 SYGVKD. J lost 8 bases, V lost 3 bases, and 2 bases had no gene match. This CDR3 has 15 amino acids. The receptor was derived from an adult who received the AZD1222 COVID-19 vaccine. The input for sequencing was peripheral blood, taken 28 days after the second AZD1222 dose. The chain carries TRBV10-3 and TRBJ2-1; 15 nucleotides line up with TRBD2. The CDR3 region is CAISDGTSGRYEQFF. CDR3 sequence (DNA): TGTGCCATCAGTGATGGGACTAGCGGGAGGTATGAGCAGTTCTTC.